These T cell receptor beta chains were read from a single sample in a study of blood T cell repertoires in COVID-19. Assay used: immunoSEQ multiplex PCR; TCRdb lists only in-frame clones, some missing. The table records tens of thousands of clones, 70% to 85% of them present only once. Sequencing was performed on peripheral blood. Receptors were obtained from a woman in her sixties or seventies with acute or convalescent COVID-19. The CDR3 runs from the conserved cysteine through the conserved F or W. The D gene is left open where the match is weak. Rows give clone size only sometimes, using once, few, many, or a class for an expanded clone.

>.|TRBV15|TRBJ2-3|.
CATSRGLPTDTQYF
TGTGCCACCAGCAGAGGACTACCCACAGATACGCAGTATTTT
>.|TRBV3-1/TRBV3-2|TRBJ2-1|.
CASKGQGQGNEQFF
TGTGCCAGCAAGGGGCAGGGTCAGGGCAATGAGCAGTTCTTC
>.|TRBV27|TRBJ1-1|.
CASSLSSAPREWTEAFF
TGTGCCAGCAGTTTATCGAGCGCACCCAGAGAGTGGACTGAAGCTTTCTTT
>.|TRBV30|TRBJ2-3|.
CAWLGQRFADTQYF
TGTGCCTGGCTTGGACAGCGATTCGCAGATACGCAGTATTTT
>.|TRBV11-2|TRBJ1-1|TRBD1
CASSLRQGNTEAFF
TGTGCCAGCAGCTTAAGACAGGGTAACACTGAAGCTTTCTTT
>.|TRBV3-1/TRBV3-2|TRBJ2-7|.
CASSLSFTYEQYF
TGTGCCAGCAGCCTCAGTTTCACCTACGAGCAGTACTTC
>.|TRBV14|TRBJ2-7|TRBD1
CASSTLDRSDEQYF
TGTGCCAGCAGCACCCTGGACAGGTCTGACGAGCAGTACTTC
>.|TRBV18|TRBJ1-5|.
CASSRGTGGSNQPQHF
TGTGCCAGCTCACGGGGGACGGGGGGGAGCAATCAGCCCCAGCATTTT
>.|TRBV24-1|TRBJ2-1|TRBD2
CATSDFRLANNEQFF
TGTGCCACCAGTGATTTTAGACTAGCGAACAATGAGCAGTTCTTC
>.|TRBV7-2|TRBJ2-4|.
CASSFGGVGNIQYF
TGTGCCAGCAGCTTCGGGGGAGTGGGAAACATTCAGTACTTC
>.|TRBV6-6|TRBJ2-7|.
CASTPGGRGEQYF
TGTGCCAGCACCCCGGGCGGGCGGGGCGAGCAGTACTTC
>.|TRBV18|TRBJ1-2|.
CASSPGGGRGYTF
TGTGCCAGCTCACCCGGGGGGGGACGTGGCTACACCTTC
>.|TRBV3-1/TRBV3-2|TRBJ2-1|TRBD2
CASSLPLSGGDNEQFF
TGTGCCAGCAGTCTTCCCTTAAGCGGGGGGGACAATGAGCAGTTCTTC
>few|TRBV9|TRBJ2-1|TRBD2
CASSVGLAGVYNEQFF
TGTGCCAGCAGCGTCGGACTAGCGGGAGTCTACAATGAGCAGTTCTTC
>.|TRBV27|TRBJ2-3|TRBD1
CASSFLGQGTDTQYF
TGTGCCAGCAGTTTCCTCGGACAGGGCACAGATACGCAGTATTTT
>few|TRBV21-1|TRBJ2-5|.
CASSKGLMDRVLLARVETQYF
TGTGCCAGCAGCAAAGGGTTGATGGACAGGGTCCTCCTGGCGCGGGTCGAGACCCAGTACTTC
>once|TRBV5-1|TRBJ2-2|.
CASSLVPVSNTGELFF
TGCGCCAGCAGCTTGGTGCCAGTATCGAACACCGGGGAGCTGTTTTTT
>.|TRBV28|TRBJ2-2|.
CASSLERPNTGELFF
TGTGCCAGCAGTTTGGAGCGGCCGAACACCGGGGAGCTGTTTTTT
>.|TRBV9|TRBJ1-5|.
CASSVGGANQPQHF
TGTGCCAGCAGCGTAGGGGGAGCGAATCAGCCCCAGCATTTT
>.|TRBV5-3|TRBJ2-7|.
CARSLSLDYLSSYEQYF
TGTGCCAGAAGCTTGTCCTTGGACTACCTAAGCTCCTACGAGCAGTACTTC
>once|TRBV7-2|TRBJ2-4|.
CASSLANRKLAKNIQYF
TGTGCCAGCAGCTTAGCGAACAGGAAACTAGCCAAAAACATTCAGTACTTC
>.|TRBV5-1|TRBJ2-5|TRBD2
CASRDGRAAETQYF
TGCGCCAGCAGGGATGGGAGGGCCGCCGAGACCCAGTACTTC
>.|TRBV6-1|TRBJ1-4|.
CASSEGFGAVTFNEKLFF
TGTGCCAGCAGTGAAGGATTTGGGGCAGTAACCTTTAATGAAAAACTGTTTTTT
>.|TRBV25-1|TRBJ2-7|.
CASSRGVDEQYF
TGTGCCAGCAGCAGGGGGGTCGACGAGCAGTACTTC
>.|TRBV28|TRBJ2-1|TRBD2
CASSLPLAGSNEQFF
TGTGCCAGCAGTTTACCCCTAGCGGGCAGCAATGAGCAGTTCTTC
>.|TRBV19|TRBJ2-3|.
CATSVRVPDTQYF
TGTGCCACCTCAGTCCGTGTGCCAGATACGCAGTATTTT
>once|TRBV28|TRBJ1-2|TRBD1
CATRTGVIMGYTF
TGTGCCACTAGGACAGGGGTTATAATGGGCTACACCTTC
>.|TRBV7-8|TRBJ2-3|TRBD2
CASSRAGGPSTQYF
TGTGCCAGCAGCCGAGCGGGAGGGCCCAGTACGCAGTATTTT
>.|TRBV3-1/TRBV3-2|TRBJ2-7|TRBD1
CASSQDGTGYEQYF
TGTGCCAGCAGCCAAGATGGGACAGGCTACGAGCAGTACTTC
>.|TRBV11-2|TRBJ2-1|TRBD2
CASTHKRGLSNEQFF
TGTGCCAGCACTCATAAGCGGGGGTTGAGCAATGAGCAGTTCTTC
>.|TRBV3-1/TRBV3-2|TRBJ2-2|.
CASSYLRGRNTGELFF
TGTGCCAGCAGTTACTTGCGGGGCCGGAACACCGGGGAGCTGTTTTTT
>few|TRBV4-2|TRBJ1-2|TRBD1
CASSQRTGEGYGYTF
TGTGCCAGCAGCCAACGGACAGGGGAGGGGTATGGCTACACCTTC
>.|TRBV6-5|TRBJ2-3|TRBD1
CASSYSRDRSTDTQYF
TGTGCCAGCAGTTACTCCCGGGACAGGAGCACAGATACGCAGTATTTT
>.|TRBV19|TRBJ1-5|.
CATKREGNWGNQPQHF
TGTGCCACCAAGCGGGAAGGGAACTGGGGCAATCAGCCCCAGCATTTT
>.|TRBV10-3|TRBJ1-6|.
CAIRDNQFYNSPLHF
TGTGCCATCAGGGACAACCAGTTCTATAATTCACCCCTCCACTTT
>.|TRBV19|TRBJ1-1|.
CASSRTGMMNTEAFF
TGTGCCAGTAGTAGAACGGGGATGATGAACACTGAAGCTTTCTTT
>.|TRBV6-6|TRBJ2-5|.
CASSLRETQYF
TGTGCCAGCAGTCTTCGGGAGACCCAGTACTTC
>once|TRBV6-1|TRBJ1-4|.
CASSEVGVQEKLFF
TGTGCCAGCAGTGAAGTGGGAGTTCAGGAAAAACTGTTTTTT
>.|TRBV4-1|TRBJ2-2|.
CASSQDEDPDEHRGAVF
TGCGCCAGCAGCCAGGATGAGGACCCAGACGAACACCGGGGAGCTGTTTTT
>.|TRBV24-1|TRBJ1-5|.
CATSRGNNQPQHF
TGTGCCACCTCAAGGGGAAACAATCAGCCCCAGCATTTT
>once|TRBV27|TRBJ1-6|.
CASSLSQGSYNSPLHF
TGTGCCAGCAGTTTGTCTCAGGGATCCTATAATTCACCCCTCCACTTT
>.|TRBV12-5|TRBJ2-1|TRBD1
CASGLVQGQGASNEQFF
TGTGCTAGTGGTTTGGTTCAAGGACAGGGGGCGTCCAATGAGCAGTTCTTC
>.|TRBV27|TRBJ1-6|.
CASSQASLDSPLHF
TGTGCCAGCAGTCAGGCGAGCTTGGATTCACCCCTCCACTTT
>many|TRBV7-6|TRBJ1-3|.
CASSGEGLSGNTIYF
TGTGCCAGCAGCGGGGAGGGACTCTCTGGAAACACCATATATTTT
>.|TRBV5-1|TRBJ2-2|TRBD2
CASSVTGPREGGELFF
TGCGCCAGCAGCGTCACCGGGCCCAGGGAGGGCGGGGAGCTGTTTTTT
>.|TRBV11-3|TRBJ2-2|TRBD2
CASSLSGGTGELFF
TGTGCCAGCAGCTTATCGGGGGGGACCGGGGAGCTGTTTTTT
>.|TRBV30|TRBJ1-2|.
CAWTGVGWFNYGYTF
TGTGCCTGGACAGGGGTGGGATGGTTTAACTATGGCTACACCTTC
>.|TRBV9|TRBJ2-1|.
CASSSRDNEQFF
TGTGCCAGCAGCAGTCGGGACAATGAGCAGTTCTTC
>.|TRBV3-1/TRBV3-2|TRBJ1-1|.
CASSQEREWDTEAFF
TGTGCCAGCAGCCAAGAAAGGGAGTGGGACACTGAAGCTTTCTTT